A single sample gave rise to the 14 T cell receptor beta chains below, sequenced in a study of tissue T cells after allogeneic stem cell transplantation. Sequenced by immunoSEQ multiplex PCR; TCRdb stores in-frame clones only, minus some. The sample includes 25,000 or so clones, more than 80% of them seen just once. The source was blood, collected before transplantation. These TCRs come from a male donor aged 60 or older who later had graft-versus-host disease after an allogeneic stem cell transplant.

The chain recombines TRBV7-2 with TRBJ2-1; 9 positions agree with TRBD2. V dropped 1 base and J dropped 7; count of bases not matched to a gene: 5. Germline-derived CDR1 and CDR2 are SGHTA and FQGNSA. The CDR3 loop spans 15 amino acids. The CDR3 is CASSLEGLAGNEQFF. CDR3 DNA: TGTGCCAGCAGCTTAGAGGGCCTAGCGGGGAATGAGCAGTTCTTC.

V and J are TRBV3-1 (or the pseudogene TRBV3-2) and TRBJ2-2; D gene uncertain. The V gene lost 0 bases and the J gene lost 5 bases, with 7 bases spanning the gap. The V gene's germline CDR1 is LGHDT and CDR2 YNNKEL (reference sequence). There are 14 residues in the CDR3. The CDR3 bases are TGTGCCAGCAGCCAAGATAAAGGGACCGGGGAGCTGTTTTTT. Encoded protein: CASSQDKGTGELFF.

The CDR3 coding sequence is TGTGCCAGCAGACTGGCATCGGCCTCTGGGGCCAACGTCCTGACTTTC. It specifies CASRLASASGANVLTF. The genes are TRBV5-4 and TRBJ2-6; D is unclear. Looked up from germline, CDR1 is SGHNT and CDR2 is YYREEE (reference sequence). The V and J ends lost 5 bases and 0 bases respectively, with 12 bases between them. The CDR3 runs 16 residues.

This clone was observed a few times. The chain joins TRBV18 to TRBJ2-5; 10 nucleotides line up with TRBD1. Germline V gene sequence: CDR1 KGHSH, CDR2 LQKENI. This CDR3 is 14 amino acids long. V trimming: 3 bases; J trimming: 5 bases; junction bases outside the gene matches: 3. CDR3 sequence reads: CASSPGQGRETQYF. The CDR3 bases are TGTGCCAGCTCACCGGGACAGGGGCGGGAGACCCAGTACTTC. Combining the CDR3 with reference TRBV18 and TRBJ2-5 gives the whole variable domain NAGVMQNPRHLVRRRGQEARLRCSPMKGHSHVYWYRQLPEEGLKFMVYLQKENIIDESGMPKERFSAEFPKEGPSILRIQQVVRGDSAAYFCASSPGQGRETQYFGPGTRLLVL.

This chain joins TRBV6-5 and TRBJ1-6; the D is unclear. Germline-derived CDR1 and CDR2 are MNHEY and SVGAGI. The CDR3 loop spans 13 amino acids. Trimming stripped 6 bases from V and 10 bases from J, with 13 bases between. The CDR3 sequence is CASRIRGDSPLHF. For the CDR3, the DNA is TGTGCCAGCAGAATCAGAGGTGACTCACCCCTCCACTTT.

The chain links TRBV5-1 to TRBJ2-1; 7 bases line up with TRBD1. CDR1 is SGHRS, CDR2 YFSETQ, per germline. After removal of 0 bases from V and 7 bases from J, the junction contained 4 bases not matched to a gene. The CDR3 runs 14 residues. CDR3 in DNA: TGCGCCAGCAGCTTGGTCCCGACAGGGAATGAGCAGTTCTTC. Translating gives CASSLVPTGNEQFF.

This sequence joins TRBV7-8 and TRBJ1-2, with 9 bases aligning to TRBD1. CDR3 size: 14 residues. Per the germline V gene, CDR1 is SGHVS and CDR2 is FQNEAQ. The J segment lost 5 bases and the V segment lost 5 bases, leaving 6 bases of the junction unmatched. The CDR3 is CASSTSGTGYGYTF. CDR3 DNA: TGTGCCAGCAGCACCTCCGGGACAGGGTATGGCTACACCTTC.

This rearrangement joins TRBV28 to TRBJ1-1, with no clear D. V was clipped by 2 bases and J by 10 bases, with 11 bases between them. Looked up from germline, CDR1 is MDHEN and CDR2 is SYDVKM. There are 12 residues in the CDR3. The CDR3 coding sequence is TGTGCCAGCAGTTTACGGCGTTGGGGAGCTTTCTTT. Translation: CASSLRRWGAFF.

J is TRBJ1-1 and V is TRBV29-1; the D gene is possibly TRBD1 (5 bases). Per the germline V gene, CDR1 is SQVTM and CDR2 is ANQGSEA. This CDR3 has 13 residues. V gave up 4 bases and J gave up 0 bases, with 9 bases separating them. The CDR3 loop reads CSVVRGVNTEAFF. The CDR3 region has the DNA TGCAGCGTTGTTCGAGGGGTGAACACTGAAGCTTTCTTT.

This clone showed up just once. V is TRBV2 and J is TRBJ1-1, with 7 positions matching TRBD1. Unmatched junction bases numbered 7, after V lost 5 bases and J lost 1 base. The CDR3 has 15 residues. Germline-derived CDR1 and CDR2 are SNHLY and FYNNEI. The CDR3 coding sequence is TGTGCCAGCAGTTGGGACAGTCAAGGGAACACTGAAGCTTTCTTT. Residues: CASSWDSQGNTEAFF. Full variable domain (remainder filled in from reference TRBV2 and TRBJ1-1): EPEVTQTPSHQVTQMGQEVILRCVPISNHLYFYWYRQILGQKVEFLVSFYNNEISEKSEIFDDQFSVERPDGSNFTLKIRSTKLEDSAMYFCASSWDSQGNTEAFFGQGTRLTVV.

The chain has TRBV4-1 and TRBJ1-5; tentative D call: TRBD1 (5 bases). CDR1 MGHRA and CDR2 YSYEKL come from the germline V gene. This CDR3 has 17 amino acids. The V end was cut by 4 bases, the J end by 0 bases, with 16 bases between. CDR3 sequence (DNA): TGCGCCAGCAGCCCTAGGGCCGCGGACACTAGCAATCAGCCCCAGCATTTT. This encodes CASSPRAADTSNQPQHF.

J is TRBJ2-5 and V is TRBV5-6; 7 bases are a match to TRBD2. Germline assignment: CDR1 SGHDT and CDR2 YYEEEE. V was pared by 5 bases and J by 2 bases, with 12 bases of the junction left unmatched. This CDR3 has 16 residues. CDR3 nucleotide sequence: TGTGCCAGCAGTTGGCTCTACCGGGGGGATCAAGAGACCCAGTACTTC. As protein: CASSWLYRGDQETQYF. The whole variable domain, filled in from reference TRBV5-6 and TRBJ2-5, reads DAGVTQSPTHLIKTRGQQVTLRCSPKSGHDTVSWYQQALGQGPQFIFQYYEEEERQRGNFPDRFSGHQFPNYSSELNVNALLLGDSALYLCASSWLYRGDQETQYFGPGTRLLVL.

This rearrangement joins TRBV25-1 to TRBJ2-1; D gene unclear. This CDR3 comprises 13 residues. Germline V gene lookup returns CDR1 MGHDK and CDR2 SYGVNS. The V gene lost 4 bases and the J gene lost 3 bases, with 7 bases spanning the gap. Here the CDR3 reads CASSGVGYNEQFF. CDR3 bases: TGTGCCAGCAGTGGGGTCGGCTACAATGAGCAGTTCTTC.

The rearrangement uses TRBV7-9 and TRBJ2-2; TRBD1 is a possible D gene (5 bases). Trimming took off 2 bases at V and 3 bases at J, with 10 bases between the two ends. There are 15 residues in the CDR3. CDR1 and CDR2 (germline): SEHNR, FQNEAQ (reference sequence). CDR3 in amino acids: CASSLSKGYTGELFF. DNA for the CDR3: TGTGCCAGCAGCTTAAGCAAGGGGTACACCGGGGAGCTGTTTTTT.